Below are 5 T cell receptor beta chains sequenced from a single sample in a study of T-cell reconstitution after alpha-beta-depleted transplantation in children. TCRbeta library construction was performed incorporating unique molecular identifiers. Via MiXCR, TCRdb re-called the PCR reads, giving one row per CDR3 protein. The sample has about 580,000 distinct CDR3 sequences, 20% to 30% seen once; the top ten hold approximately 39%. The specimen was PBMCs, collected before TCRalphabeta/CD19-depleted stem cell transplant. The receptors were sampled from a boy younger than two with Wiskott-Aldrich syndrome, due to receive a stem cell transplant.

The CDR3 here is CSSGLIYNEQFF. The DNA for the CDR3 is TGCAGTTCGGGACTAATCTACAATGAGCAGTTCTTC. V is TRBV20-1 and J is TRBJ2-1; 7 bases map to TRBD2. The CDR3 loop spans 12 amino acids. J was trimmed by 3 bases and V by 8 bases; bases with no gene match: 4. Germline V lookup: CDR1 DFQATT, CDR2 SNEGSKA (reference sequence).

The chain has TRBV5-1 and TRBJ2-1, with 8 bases that match TRBD2. Germline trimming cut 4 bases from V and 6 bases from J; bases unmatched to any gene: 12. This CDR3 has 16 amino acids. Germline V CDR1 and CDR2: SGHRS, YFSETQ. Here the CDR3 reads CASSLGLLAGTNEQFF. Written as DNA, the CDR3 is TGCGCCAGCAGCCTTGGTTTGTTAGCGGGAACCAATGAGCAGTTCTTC.

The rearrangement links TRBV12-3 or TRBV12-4 to TRBJ1-1, with no clear D. The V and J ends lost 2 bases and 1 base respectively, with 11 bases between them. The CDR3 covers 15 residues. The CDR3 loop is CASSLQWAANTEAFF. The CDR3 DNA reads as TGTGCCAGCAGTTTACAATGGGCGGCGAACACTGAAGCTTTCTTT.

The chain is built from TRBV28 and TRBJ2-3, with 7 bases lining up with TRBD2. The J segment lost 1 base and the V segment lost 6 bases, leaving 7 bases of the junction unmatched. Germline V gene lookup returns CDR1 MDHEN and CDR2 SYDVKM. CDR3 length: 15 residues. Here the CDR3 DNA reads TGTGCCAGCAGCACAGCGGGAAGGGGCACAGATACGCAGTATTTT. Protein sequence: CASSTAGRGTDTQYF.

CDR3 nucleotides: TGTGCCAGCAGCTTATCATGGGGGCGGGAGTTTTACGAGCAGTACTTC. It translates to CASSLSWGREFYEQYF. The chain recombines TRBV7-2 with TRBJ2-7, with a possible D match to TRBD2 (7 bases). The CDR3 totals 16 residues. V dropped 2 bases and J dropped 4 bases, with 18 bases sitting between them. The germline V gene has CDR1 SGHTA and CDR2 FQGNSA.